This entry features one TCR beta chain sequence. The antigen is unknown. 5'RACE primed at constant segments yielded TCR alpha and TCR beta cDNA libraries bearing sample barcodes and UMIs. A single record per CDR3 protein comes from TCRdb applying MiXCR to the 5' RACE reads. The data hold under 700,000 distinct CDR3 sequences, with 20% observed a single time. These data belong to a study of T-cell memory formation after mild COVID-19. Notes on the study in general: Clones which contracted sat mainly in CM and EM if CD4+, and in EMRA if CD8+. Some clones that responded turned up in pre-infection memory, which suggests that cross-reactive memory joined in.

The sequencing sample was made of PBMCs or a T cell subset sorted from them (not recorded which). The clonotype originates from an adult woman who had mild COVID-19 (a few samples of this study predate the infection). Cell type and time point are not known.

The CDR3 region is CASSQGRTGTTDTQYF. CDR3 DNA sequence: TGTGCCAGCAGCCAAGGGAGGACAGGGACCACAGATACGCAGTATTTT. The chain joins TRBV4-2 to TRBJ2-3; 8 bases line up with TRBD1. The CDR3 loop spans 16 amino acids. Per germline, CDR1 LGHNA and CDR2 YNFKEQ. The trim removed 1 base at V and 2 bases at J, leaving 5 bases unmatched.